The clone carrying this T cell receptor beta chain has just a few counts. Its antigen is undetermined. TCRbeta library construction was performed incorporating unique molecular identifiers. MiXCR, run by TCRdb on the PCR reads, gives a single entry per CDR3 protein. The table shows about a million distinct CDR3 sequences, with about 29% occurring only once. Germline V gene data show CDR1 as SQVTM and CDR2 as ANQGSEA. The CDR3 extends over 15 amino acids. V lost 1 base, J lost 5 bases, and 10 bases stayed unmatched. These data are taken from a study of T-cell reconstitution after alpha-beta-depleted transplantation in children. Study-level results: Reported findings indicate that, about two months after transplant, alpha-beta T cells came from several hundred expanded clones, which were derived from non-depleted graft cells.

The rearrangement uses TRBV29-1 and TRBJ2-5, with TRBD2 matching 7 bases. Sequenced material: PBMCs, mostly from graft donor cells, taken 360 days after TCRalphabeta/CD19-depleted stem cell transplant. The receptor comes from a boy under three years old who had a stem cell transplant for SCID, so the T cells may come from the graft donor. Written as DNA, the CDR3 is TGCAGCGTTGAAGTCCTCCACGGGGGGATGGAGACCCAGTACTTC. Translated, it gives CSVEVLHGGMETQYF.